The clone carrying this TCR beta chain turned up a few times. Its specificity is not known. These data belong to a study of human T cells and chemical hapten exposure. Study-wide points: Compared with pre-sensitization or healthy control sets, expanded TCRs clustered more.

Time point reported: patch test 1, 2 weeks after DPC sensitization. Treatment: therapeutic diphenylcyclopropenone sensitization with weekly scalp DPC. V shed 5 bases and J shed 4 bases, with 17 bases lying between them. This CDR3 spans 15 amino acids. The germline CDR1 and CDR2 sequences are SEHNR and FQNEAQ (reference sequence). Library preparation tagged each individual cDNA molecule with a unique molecular identifier. One entry per CDR3 protein results from TCRdb running MiXCR on the RACE reads. The sample lists approximately 82,000 distinct CDR3 sequences; 10% were seen once. Here the sequenced sample was whole blood, taken in connection with sensitization to the hapten diphenylcyclopropenone (DPC). The source of this sequence is a man aged 35 to 55 with alopecia areata. Some clones in this sample may be carry-over from other donors' samples. V is TRBV7-9 and J is TRBJ1-2, with D tentatively TRBD1 (6 bases). DNA for the CDR3: TGTGCCAGCAGCGGTAACAGGGAGAAGGGCTATGGCTACACCTTC. It encodes CASSGNREKGYGYTF.